This TCR beta chain was recorded in a study of blood T cells in healthy people across ages. This clonotype was seen a few times. The CDR3 is made up of 12 amino acids. The ends were cut back, 3 bases at V and 5 bases at J, with 11 bases in the middle. The germline gives CDR1 SQVTM, CDR2 ANQGSEA. Then a second PCR, running roughly 6 to 12 cycles, was carried out with a sample-barcoded 5' primer and a J-beta primer mix. Each cDNA molecule carried a tag from a template-switch adaptor that contained 12 random nucleotides. One entry per CDR3 protein, called by TCRdb with MiXCR from the 5' RACE reads. Of more than 600,000 distinct CDR3 sequences listed, 20% to 25% are singletons. These data also formed part of another study, on T cells of mothers and their children. That work states: Related and unrelated pairs show similar shaping of TCR recombination output by thymic selection.

Sequenced input: blood. This TCR derives from a boy between 10 and 17 years old in good health. This chain links TRBV29-1 with TRBJ2-7, with a weak D call TRBD2 (6 bases). The CDR3: CSVDGTGDEQYF. CDR3 nucleotides: TGCAGCGTTGACGGCACGGGAGACGAGCAGTACTTC.